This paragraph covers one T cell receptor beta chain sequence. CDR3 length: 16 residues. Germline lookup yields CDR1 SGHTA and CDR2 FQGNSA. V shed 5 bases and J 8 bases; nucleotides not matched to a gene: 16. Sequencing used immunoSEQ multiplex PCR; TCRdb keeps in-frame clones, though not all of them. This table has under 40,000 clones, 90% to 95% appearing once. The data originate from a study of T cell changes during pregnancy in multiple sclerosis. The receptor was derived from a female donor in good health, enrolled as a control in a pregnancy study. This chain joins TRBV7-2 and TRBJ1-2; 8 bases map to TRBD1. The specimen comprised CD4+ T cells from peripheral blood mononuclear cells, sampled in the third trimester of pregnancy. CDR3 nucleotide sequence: TGTGCCAGCAGCGTCCGACAGGGGTTGGCCTTTGGGGGCTACACCTTC. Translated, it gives CASSVRQGLAFGGYTF.